Listed here is a single TCR beta chain. Antigen unknown. CDR1 and CDR2 (germline): MGHDK, SYGVNS. CDR3 size: 12 residues. Trimming shortened V by 2 bases and J by 4 bases, and 5 bases separated the two germline ends. The sample comes from a study of T cell repertoires in cytomegalovirus infection. About the research overall: Peptides in the study included HLA-C-restricted and HLA-B-restricted CMV epitopes. Both a matching HLA type and CMV infection were indicated by public TCR beta signatures. The study, taken as a whole, reports: The ex vivo response was dominated by HLA-C-restricted CMV-specific TCR beta clonotypes. Cumulative public TCR beta family frequency identified CMV carriers with the relevant HLA.

MiXCR was run by TCRdb on the reads, yielding one entry per CDR3 protein. In the table there are approximately 300,000 distinct CDR3 sequences, under 35% of which are singletons. This sequence joins TRBV25-1 and TRBJ1-1; D unclear. Sample: cultured PBMCs, taken from culture after CMV antigen stimulation. This receptor was identified in a human donor in good health (CMV status not recorded). Some clones in this sample may be carry-over from other donors' samples. Here the CDR3 reads CASSERTTEAFF. The CDR3 DNA sequence: TGTGCCAGCAGTGAACGAACCACTGAAGCTTTCTTT.